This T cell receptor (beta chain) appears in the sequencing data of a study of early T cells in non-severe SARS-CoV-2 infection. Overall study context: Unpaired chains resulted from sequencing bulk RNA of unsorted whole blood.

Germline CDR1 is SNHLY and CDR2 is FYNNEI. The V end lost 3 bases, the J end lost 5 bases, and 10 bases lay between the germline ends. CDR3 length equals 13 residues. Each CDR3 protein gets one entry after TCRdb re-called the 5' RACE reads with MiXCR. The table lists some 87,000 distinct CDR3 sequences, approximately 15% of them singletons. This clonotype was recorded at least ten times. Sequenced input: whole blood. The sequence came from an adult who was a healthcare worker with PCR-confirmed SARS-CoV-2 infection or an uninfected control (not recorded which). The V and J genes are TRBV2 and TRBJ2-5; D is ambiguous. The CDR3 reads CASSDPPNETQYF. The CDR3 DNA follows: TGTGCCAGCAGTGACCCCCCTAACGAGACCCAGTACTTC.